Presented here are 20 T cell receptor beta chains from one specimen sequenced in a study of technical replicates of blood from four donors. Sequencing used immunoSEQ multiplex PCR; TCRdb keeps in-frame clones, though not all of them. The sample holds 55,000 to 75,000 clones; around 93% are singletons and the top ten take about 4.5%. Material: PBMCs. These receptors were taken from a human donor in good health. Some clones in this sample may be carry-over from other donors' samples.

This chain joins TRBV5-5 and TRBJ1-2; no clear D gene. Per germline, CDR1 SGHKS and CDR2 YYEKEE (reference sequence). V was trimmed by 4 bases and J by 8 bases, leaving 21 bases between them. The CDR3 covers 15 residues. Here the CDR3 DNA reads TGTGCCAGCAGCCTGGGTGGCATGGACGGGATGGGCTACACCTTC. Protein: CASSLGGMDGMGYTF. Full variable domain (rest looked up from reference TRBV5-5 and TRBJ1-2): DAGVTQSPTHLIKTRGQQVTLRCSPISGHKSVSWYQQVLGQGPQFIFQYYEKEERGRGNFPDRFSARQFPNYSSELNVNALLLGDSALYLCASSLGGMDGMGYTFGSGTRLTVV.

The chain carries TRBV6-1 and TRBJ1-1; perhaps TRBD1 as D (5 bases). The CDR3 has 15 residues. Per the germline V gene, CDR1 is MNHNS and CDR2 is SASEGT. V was shortened by 6 bases and J by 0 bases, with 14 bases between the two germline ends. The CDR3 region is CASSARAIMNTEAFF. CDR3 bases: TGTGCCAGCAGCGCCAGGGCGATCATGAACACTGAAGCTTTCTTT.

This clone was recorded once. The rearrangement links TRBV29-1 to TRBJ2-7; D unclear. The CDR3 covers 9 residues. Trimming stripped 7 bases from V and 7 bases from J, with 8 bases between. Germline V CDR1 and CDR2: SQVTM, ANQGSEA. The CDR3 DNA reads as TGCAGCGGGGTCAGGGAGCAGTACTTC. Amino acids: CSGVREQYF.

J is TRBJ1-2 and V is TRBV7-8; TRBD1 matches 7 bases. CDR3 length: 13 residues. Germline V CDR1 and CDR2: SGHVS, FQNEAQ. Trimming removed 3 bases from V and 7 bases from J; junction bases left unmatched: 5. The CDR3 DNA sequence: TGTGCCAGCAGCTTTTCAGGGGGTATTGGCTACACCTTC. As protein: CASSFSGGIGYTF. Complete variable domain (other parts from reference TRBV7-8 and TRBJ1-2): GAGVSQSPRYKVAKRGQDVALRCDPISGHVSLFWYQQALGQGPEFLTYFQNEAQLDKSGLPSDRFFAERPEGSVSTLKIQRTQQEDSAVYLCASSFSGGIGYTFGSGTRLTVV.

The rearrangement links TRBV6-5 to TRBJ2-7; TRBD1 matches 9 bases. Trimming removed 4 bases from V and 2 bases from J; junction bases left unmatched: 9. This CDR3 spans 16 amino acids. From germline, CDR1 is MNHEY and CDR2 SVGAGI. The CDR3 here is CASSSGTGRGAYEQYF. CDR3 nucleotides: TGTGCCAGCAGTTCCGGGACAGGGAGGGGAGCCTACGAGCAGTACTTC.

The CDR3 loop is CASGPSGGYEQYF. In nucleotides, the CDR3 is TGCGCCAGCGGTCCTAGCGGGGGATACGAGCAGTACTTC. This chain connects TRBV5-1 to TRBJ2-7; 10 bases line up with TRBD2. V was clipped by 7 bases and J by 4 bases; unmatched bases: 5. Germline lookup yields CDR1 SGHRS and CDR2 YFSETQ. The CDR3 has 13 amino acids.

This chain joins TRBV25-1 and TRBJ2-3; D gene ambiguous. The length of the CDR3 is 17 residues. Germline V gene sequence: CDR1 MGHDK, CDR2 SYGVNS. V was shortened by 1 base and J by 0 bases, with 14 bases between the two germline ends. CDR3 protein: CASSEWLAVSSTDTQYF. Here the CDR3 DNA reads TGTGCCAGCAGTGAATGGCTGGCAGTCTCTAGCACAGATACGCAGTATTTT.

Points on this clone: This could be a read error, since a much larger clone is one nucleotide away. At the DNA level, this CDR3 is encoded by other sequences in the same sample as well. The chain carries TRBV29-1 and TRBJ2-7, with 8 bases that match TRBD1. Germline V lookup: CDR1 SQVTM, CDR2 ANQGSEA. This CDR3 is built from 14 residues. CDR3 residues: CSAMPGGSSYEQYF. The CDR3 DNA follows: TGTAGCGCCATGCCAGGGGGCTCTTCCTACGAGCAGTACTTC.

This chain uses TRBV9 with TRBJ2-2; D possibly corresponds to TRBD1 (5 bases). Trimming removed 0 bases at V and 1 base at J, with 7 bases between. This CDR3 has 15 residues. Looked up from germline, CDR1 is SGDLS and CDR2 is YYNGEE. The CDR3 sequence: CASSVVQGNTGELFF. Here the CDR3 DNA reads TGTGCCAGCAGCGTAGTTCAGGGGAACACCGGGGAGCTGTTTTTT.

By share, this clone counts as medium-sized. Other DNA sequences in the same sample also yield this CDR3. CDR3 protein: CASSSSGGYNEQFF. The CDR3 bases are TGCGCCAGCAGCTCTAGCGGGGGGTACAATGAGCAGTTCTTC. The J gene is TRBJ2-1, the V gene TRBV5-1, with 11 bases matching TRBD2. Germline CDR1 reads SGHRS; CDR2 reads YFSETQ. The CDR3 contains 14 residues. Trimming took 3 bases from V and 4 from J; bases not matched to a gene: 0.

This chain uses TRBV27 with TRBJ1-2; 10 bases are a match to TRBD1. Germline values: CDR1 MNHEY, CDR2 SMNVEV (reference sequence). V lost 5 bases and J lost 4; bases outside the gene matches: 16. The CDR3 contains 18 residues. The CDR3 nucleotides read TGTGCCAGCAGTACTCTGACAGGGGGCAAACCCTATCCCTATGGCTACACCTTC. Its translation is CASSTLTGGKPYPYGYTF.

The rearrangement uses TRBV15 and TRBJ2-5, with 14 bases identical to TRBD2. The trim removed 3 bases at V and 1 base at J, leaving 4 bases unmatched. Per germline, CDR1 LNHNV and CDR2 YYDKDF (reference sequence). The CDR3 has 17 amino acids. CDR3 residues: CATSSGGTSGSQETQYF. The CDR3 DNA is TGTGCCACCAGCAGTGGCGGGACTAGCGGGAGCCAAGAGACCCAGTACTTC.

The V and J genes are TRBV5-1 and TRBJ2-3, with TRBD1 matching 9 bases. The V segment lost 7 bases and the J segment 6 bases; nucleotides outside the gene matches: 12. CDR3 length equals 15 residues. The germline V gene has CDR1 SGHRS and CDR2 YFSETQ. This CDR3 reads CASRGPGQGPDTQYF. The CDR3 nucleotides read TGCGCCAGCCGAGGCCCGGGACAGGGCCCGGATACGCAGTATTTT.

The chain links TRBV6-6 to TRBJ2-7, with 7 bases identical to TRBD1. The CDR3 contains 13 residues. Trimming at V came to 2 bases and at J to 5 bases, leaving 3 bases not matched to a gene. Germline CDR1 reads MNHNY; CDR2 reads SVGAGI (reference sequence). CDR3 nucleotide sequence: TGTGCCAGCAGTTACCAACAGGGGAACGAGCAGTACTTC. Translated: CASSYQQGNEQYF.

The rearrangement joins TRBV7-2 to TRBJ2-3; 11 nucleotides agree with TRBD1. V dropped 4 bases and J dropped 7; count of bases not matched to a gene: 4. CDR1 and CDR2 from the germline V gene are SGHTA and FQGNSA. The CDR3 has 14 amino acids. The CDR3 is CASSSGQGAYTQYF. CDR3 coding DNA: TGTGCCAGCAGCTCCGGACAGGGGGCATATACGCAGTATTTT.

This chain joins TRBV2 and TRBJ2-2, with TRBD1 identical over 7 bases. Germline assignment: CDR1 SNHLY and CDR2 FYNNEI. V dropped 6 bases and J dropped 7; count of bases not matched to a gene: 11. The CDR3 totals 15 residues. The CDR3 DNA follows: TGTGCCAGCAGCGCCTCTCGGCAGGGGGTCGGGGAGCTGTTTTTT. This gives the protein CASSASRQGVGELFF.

V and J are TRBV5-4 and TRBJ2-2; TRBD1 matches 10 bases. Losses at the gene ends were 4 bases for V and 0 bases for J; bases not matched to a gene: 3. The V gene's germline CDR1 is SGHNT and CDR2 YYREEE (reference sequence). The CDR3 consists of 16 residues. For the CDR3, the DNA is TGTGCCAGCAGCCGAGGACAGGGGGCGAACACCGGGGAGCTGTTTTTT. It translates to CASSRGQGANTGELFF.

This sequence joins TRBV5-8 and TRBJ2-7; 8 bases align to TRBD2. The germline V gene encodes CDR1 SGHTS and CDR2 YDEGEE. The CDR3 totals 14 residues. V lost 2 bases, J lost 2 bases, and 3 bases stayed unmatched. The chain's CDR3 is CASSLRGGAYEQYF. CDR3 nucleotides: TGTGCCAGCAGCTTACGGGGGGGTGCCTACGAGCAGTACTTC.

The chain links TRBV5-1 to TRBJ2-7; 8 positions match TRBD1. Per germline, CDR1 SGHRS and CDR2 YFSETQ. Trimming at V came to 5 bases and at J to 0 bases, leaving 7 bases not matched to a gene. The CDR3 sequence is 15 residues long. CDR3 DNA sequence: TGCGCCAGCAGTCGTTCAACAGGGGGCTCCTACGAGCAGTACTTC. Translating it yields CASSRSTGGSYEQYF.

The chain combines TRBV11-2 with TRBJ1-6, with 7 bases that match TRBD1. The V gene end was trimmed by 4 bases and the J gene end by 7 bases; junction bases not matched to a gene: 4. The CDR3 has 14 amino acids. Germline V lookup: CDR1 SGHAT, CDR2 FQNNGV. CDR3 DNA sequence: TGTGCCAGCAGCTACAGGGGACGGAATTCACCCCTCCACTTT. This encodes CASSYRGRNSPLHF.